What follows are 32 T cell receptor beta chains derived from one specimen sequenced in a study of identifying expanded T cells in peripheral blood. Only in-frame clones appear in the TCRdb table, and some are missing; sequencing was by immunoSEQ multiplex PCR. This sample has around 100,000 clones; roughly 85% occur once, and the top ten carry about a sixth. The sample consisted of blood. Every receptor here comes from a person aged 18-69 years in good health.

CDR3 region: CASSTTSGPDTQYF. In DNA form, the CDR3 reads TGTGCCAGCAGCACCACTAGCGGCCCAGATACGCAGTATTTT. V and J are TRBV7-9 and TRBJ2-3, with TRBD2 matching over 8 bases. The CDR3 spans 14 residues. The germline CDR1 and CDR2 sequences are SEHNR and FQNEAQ (reference sequence). V was pared by 5 bases and J by 4 bases, with 5 bases of the junction left unmatched. The variable domain in full, with the rest retrieved from reference TRBV7-9 and TRBJ2-3, is DTGVSQNPRHKITKRGQNVTFRCDPISEHNRLYWYRQTLGQGPEFLTYFQNEAQLEKSRLLSDRFSAERPKGSFSTLEIQRTEQGDSAMYLCASSTTSGPDTQYFGPGTRLTVL.

This chain joins TRBV12-5 and TRBJ2-1; D is unresolved. Germline loops: CDR1 LGHNT, CDR2 FRNRAP. V lost 7 bases to trimming and J lost 8 bases, with 9 bases between them. There are 11 residues in the CDR3. Here the CDR3 DNA reads TGTGCTAGTGCCCTCCTCGATGAGCAGTTCTTC. Its protein is CASALLDEQFF.

The chain couples TRBV5-4 to TRBJ1-3; D perhaps matches TRBD1 (5 bases). Trimming took 4 bases from V and 0 from J, leaving 11 bases between them. CDR3 length: 15 residues. Germline V gives CDR1 SGHNT, CDR2 YYREEE (reference sequence). In DNA, the CDR3 is TGTGCCAGCAGCATAGACAGTCTCTCTGGAAACACCATATATTTT. Translated: CASSIDSLSGNTIYF.

In DNA form, the CDR3 reads TGTGCCAGCAGTTACCGGTTAGCCACTGAAGCTTTCTTT. It is translated as CASSYRLATEAFF. The gene calls are TRBV6-5 and TRBJ1-1, with D uncertain. Deletions cut 2 bases from V and 4 bases from J, with 8 bases between. CDR3 length equals 13 residues. Germline CDR1 and CDR2: MNHEY and SVGAGI.

The V call is TRBV18, the J call TRBJ1-5, with unresolved D. With 2 bases removed from V and 5 bases from J, the gap between germline ends came to 10 bases. CDR1 and CDR2 from the germline V gene are KGHSH and LQKENI. The CDR3 runs 14 residues. DNA for the CDR3: TGTGCCAGCTCACCAGGAGGGTTGGATCAGCCCCAGCATTTT. It specifies CASSPGGLDQPQHF.

The rearrangement joins TRBV2 to TRBJ2-1; no clear D gene. Trimming stripped 1 base from V and 7 bases from J, with 11 bases between. The CDR3 has 14 residues. The germline gives CDR1 SNHLY, CDR2 FYNNEI. The CDR3 nucleotides are TGTGCCAGCAGTGAAGGGACCGGGCGAAATGAGCAGTTCTTC. Its translation is CASSEGTGRNEQFF. The complete variable domain, with remaining parts taken from reference TRBV2 and TRBJ2-1, reads EPEVTQTPSHQVTQMGQEVILRCVPISNHLYFYWYRQILGQKVEFLVSFYNNEISEKSEIFDDQFSVERPDGSNFTLKIRSTKLEDSAMYFCASSEGTGRNEQFFGPGTRLTVL.

The chain uses TRBV15 and TRBJ1-5, with 9 bases matching TRBD1. The ends lost 2 bases at V and 0 bases at J; junction bases unmatched: 11. This CDR3 region has 19 residues. Germline values: CDR1 LNHNV, CDR2 YYDKDF (reference sequence). This CDR3 reads CATSRTLPRTGDSNQPQHF. DNA of the CDR3: TGTGCCACCAGCAGAACCTTGCCCCGGACAGGGGATAGCAATCAGCCCCAGCATTTT.

The chain links TRBV7-2 to TRBJ2-7; 8 bases line up with TRBD2. The germline V gene encodes CDR1 SGHTA and CDR2 FQGNSA. The CDR3 has 18 residues. After removal of 2 bases from V and 0 bases from J, the junction contained 12 bases not matched to a gene. The CDR3 region is CASSLWLGGGRISYEQYF. In DNA, the CDR3 is TGTGCCAGCAGCTTATGGCTTGGCGGGGGGCGCATCTCCTACGAGCAGTACTTC.

The V gene is TRBV7-2, the J gene TRBJ1-5; tentatively, D is TRBD1 (5 bases). Germline V gene lookup returns CDR1 SGHTA and CDR2 FQGNSA. There are 17 residues in the CDR3. V was cut by 0 bases and J by 3 bases, with 15 bases left in between. The CDR3 protein is CASSLADSGNLNQPQHF. CDR3 in DNA: TGTGCCAGCAGCTTAGCCGACAGCGGTAACCTCAATCAGCCCCAGCATTTT.

Only a few counts were recorded for this clone. The genes are TRBV2 and TRBJ1-5, with D uncertain. Germline CDR1 SNHLY, CDR2 FYNNEI. V was clipped by 4 bases and J by 4 bases, with 8 bases between them. The CDR3 extends over 13 amino acids. The CDR3 loop reads CASSGTLNQPQHF. The CDR3 nucleotides read TGTGCCAGCAGTGGTACGCTTAATCAGCCCCAGCATTTT. The full variable domain, with the rest looked up from reference TRBV2 and TRBJ1-5, is EPEVTQTPSHQVTQMGQEVILRCVPISNHLYFYWYRQILGQKVEFLVSFYNNEISEKSEIFDDQFSVERPDGSNFTLKIRSTKLEDSAMYFCASSGTLNQPQHFGDGTRLSIL.

This chain connects TRBV7-9 to TRBJ1-6, with a tentative D call TRBD1 (6 bases). Trimming removed 5 bases from V and 8 bases from J, with 16 bases in between. The CDR3 is made up of 15 amino acids. Germline V gene lookup returns CDR1 SEHNR and CDR2 FQNEAQ (reference sequence). The CDR3 nucleotides are TGTGCCAGCAGCCCACCCCCAGGGGCAGATTCACCCCTCCACTTT. Its translation: CASSPPPGADSPLHF. The full variable domain, in which reference TRBV7-9 and TRBJ1-6 provide the parts outside the CDR3, is DTGVSQNPRHKITKRGQNVTFRCDPISEHNRLYWYRQTLGQGPEFLTYFQNEAQLEKSRLLSDRFSAERPKGSFSTLEIQRTEQGDSAMYLCASSPPPGADSPLHFGNGTRLTVT.

This chain connects TRBV11-2 to TRBJ1-1; D possibly corresponds to TRBD1 (5 bases). Trimming removed 2 bases from V and 5 bases from J, with 15 bases in between. CDR3 length equals 15 residues. Per germline, CDR1 SGHAT and CDR2 FQNNGV. CDR3 amino acids: CASSLSSSGWTEAFF. CDR3 DNA: TGTGCCAGCAGCTTATCGTCATCAGGGTGGACTGAAGCTTTCTTT.

V and J are TRBV11-1 and TRBJ2-5, with no clear D. This CDR3 spans 14 amino acids. Germline V CDR1 and CDR2: SGHAT, FQDESV (reference sequence). V lost 5 bases, J lost 2 bases, and 12 bases lay in between. CDR3 sequence: CASSPPQVQETQYF. CDR3 nucleotide sequence: TGTGCCAGCAGCCCCCCCCAGGTACAAGAGACCCAGTACTTC. Full variable domain (remainder filled in from reference TRBV11-1 and TRBJ2-5): EAEVAQSPRYKITEKSQAVAFWCDPISGHATLYWYRQILGQGPELLVQFQDESVVDDSQLPKDRFSAERLKGVDSTLKIQPAELGDSAMYLCASSPPQVQETQYFGPGTRLLVL.

The chain joins TRBV27 to TRBJ2-7; D gene unclear. Germline assignment: CDR1 MNHEY and CDR2 SMNVEV (reference sequence). CDR3 length: 11 residues. Trimming cost V 4 bases and J 5 bases, with 6 bases left between them. In DNA form, the CDR3 reads TGTGCCAGCAGTTCGTCCCACGAGCAGTACTTC. Protein sequence: CASSSSHEQYF.

This clone was observed a few times. The chain has TRBV6-6 and TRBJ2-5, with D possibly being TRBD1 (6 bases). The germline gives CDR1 MNHNY, CDR2 SVGAGI (reference sequence). Trimming cost V 7 bases and J 5 bases, with 8 bases left between them. The CDR3 has 11 amino acids. CDR3 residues: CASTQGETQYF. The DNA for the CDR3 is TGTGCCAGCACGCAGGGGGAGACCCAGTACTTC.

V gene TRBV15 combines with J gene TRBJ2-7; 8 nucleotides agree with TRBD1. V lost 1 base to trimming and J lost 3 bases; unmatched junction nucleotides: 2. Germline assignment: CDR1 LNHNV and CDR2 YYDKDF (reference sequence). The CDR3 has 14 residues. CDR3 DNA sequence: TGTGCCACCAGCAGAGGACAGGGGCACTACGAGCAGTACTTC. It yields the protein CATSRGQGHYEQYF.

This chain connects TRBV7-9 to TRBJ2-2, with a possible D match to TRBD1 (6 bases). Trimming left V 8 bases short and J 8 bases short, with 15 bases between. Germline V CDR1 and CDR2: SEHNR, FQNEAQ (reference sequence). CDR3 length equals 13 residues. The CDR3: CASQGWLRGELFF. DNA for the CDR3: TGTGCCAGCCAGGGGTGGCTCCGGGGGGAGCTGTTTTTT. Based on the CDR3 plus reference TRBV7-9 and TRBJ2-2, the full variable domain is DTGVSQNPRHKITKRGQNVTFRCDPISEHNRLYWYRQTLGQGPEFLTYFQNEAQLEKSRLLSDRFSAERPKGSFSTLEIQRTEQGDSAMYLCASQGWLRGELFFGEGSRLTVL.

The V and J genes are TRBV20-1 and TRBJ1-1, with no clear D. CDR3 size: 11 residues. The germline V gene has CDR1 DFQATT and CDR2 SNEGSKA (reference sequence). The V end lost 3 bases, the J end lost 7 bases, and 9 bases lay between the germline ends. This chain's CDR3 is CSARLVSEAFF. The CDR3 DNA reads TGCAGTGCTAGGTTGGTCAGTGAAGCTTTCTTT.

This clone has a handful of counts. The J gene is TRBJ1-2, the V gene TRBV2, with D tentatively TRBD1 (5 bases). The CDR3 length is 14 residues. Germline V gene lookup returns CDR1 SNHLY and CDR2 FYNNEI. Between the trimmed V and J ends, which lost 2 bases and 4 bases, there was a span of 11 bases. Here the CDR3 reads CASSERGEIYGYTF. CDR3 DNA sequence: TGTGCCAGCAGTGAACGGGGGGAGATCTATGGCTACACCTTC.

The gene calls are TRBV10-3 and TRBJ1-2; D remains unclear. This CDR3 spans 12 amino acids. V was trimmed by 0 bases and J by 6 bases, leaving 5 bases between them. Per germline, CDR1 ENHRY and CDR2 SYGVKD. CDR3 sequence (DNA): TGTGCCATCAGTGAGTCGGAGAATGGCTACACCTTC. This sequence encodes CAISESENGYTF.

The gene calls are TRBV18 and TRBJ2-2; D call uncertain. CDR1 is KGHSH and CDR2 is LQKENI in the germline V gene. The V and J ends lost 0 bases and 6 bases respectively, with 2 bases between them. The CDR3 totals 12 residues. The CDR3 coding sequence is TGTGCCAGCTCACCACCGGCCGGGGAGCTGTTTTTT. It codes for CASSPPAGELFF.

This clone was found once. This chain connects TRBV7-2 to TRBJ1-6, with D possibly being TRBD1 (5 bases). With 1 base removed from V and 8 bases from J, the gap between germline ends came to 9 bases. The CDR3 loop spans 14 amino acids. Germline values: CDR1 SGHTA, CDR2 FQGNSA. CDR3 in amino acids: CASSLVGGDSPLHF. The CDR3 bases are TGTGCCAGCAGCTTAGTTGGGGGAGATTCACCCCTCCACTTT.

The chain couples TRBV7-2 to TRBJ2-7; D is undetermined. V lost 3 bases, J lost 7 bases, and 4 bases lay in between. The CDR3 covers 10 residues. From germline, CDR1 is SGHTA and CDR2 FQGNSA. The chain's CDR3 is CASSLREQYF. The CDR3 DNA follows: TGTGCCAGCAGCTTGAGAGAGCAGTACTTC. The whole variable domain, remainder taken from reference TRBV7-2 and TRBJ2-7, is GAGVSQSPSNKVTEKGKDVELRCDPISGHTALYWYRQSLGQGLEFLIYFQGNSAPDKSGLPSDRFSAERTGGSVSTLTIQRTQQEDSAVYLCASSLREQYFGPGTRLTVT.

Only one count was recorded for this clone. The junction does not match germline at one end; this may be a read error. This chain joins TRBV7-9 and TRBJ2-7, with a possible D match to TRBD1 (6 bases). The CDR3 spans 14 residues. CDR1 and CDR2 from the germline V gene are SEHNR and FQNEAQ (reference sequence). CDR3 coding DNA: TGTGCCAGCAACTTAGGGGCAGGGGCCTACGAGCAGTACTTC. This translates into CASNLGAGAYEQYF. Using reference TRBV7-9 and TRBJ2-7 for the parts outside the CDR3, the full variable domain is DTGVSQNPRHKITKRGQNVTFRCDPISEHNRLYWYRQTLGQGPEFLTYFQNEAQLEKSRLLSDRFSAERPKGSFSTLEIQRTEQGDSAMYLCASNLGAGAYEQYFGPGTRLTVT.

J is TRBJ2-5 and V is TRBV7-8; no definite D call. The end of the DNA aligns better with TRBJ2-7, so the J call may be wrong. CDR3 length: 14 amino acids. CDR1 is SGHVS, CDR2 FQNEAQ, per germline. CDR3 nucleotide sequence: TGTGCCAGCAGCCTCCGCGCTGGCGAGTACGAGCAGTACTTC. Protein: CASSLRAGEYEQYF.

This clone was recorded once. This chain connects TRBV7-8 to TRBJ2-3; D is undetermined. The CDR3 spans 17 residues. Trimming removed 6 bases at V and 4 bases at J, with 23 bases between. Germline assignment: CDR1 SGHVS and CDR2 FQNEAQ. DNA for the CDR3: TGTGCCAGCAGTTCTGGGGTGTTTTACTTTGGGGCAGATACGCAGTATTTT. Translating gives CASSSGVFYFGADTQYF.

The chain joins TRBV5-1 to TRBJ2-5; 12 bases align to TRBD2. Germline V gene lookup returns CDR1 SGHRS and CDR2 YFSETQ. V was clipped by 4 bases and J by 4 bases; unmatched bases: 2. The CDR3 is 14 residues long. CDR3 in DNA: TGCGCCAGCAGCCTAGCGGGGGGGCCAGAGACCCAGTACTTC. Its translation is CASSLAGGPETQYF.

The gene calls are TRBV12-5 and TRBJ2-6, with TRBD1 matching over 11 bases. Per germline, CDR1 LGHNT and CDR2 FRNRAP. V gave up 6 bases and J gave up 1 base; unmatched junction bases: 5. The CDR3 has 17 residues. CDR3 region: CASGRGQGASGANVLTF. CDR3 in DNA: TGTGCTAGTGGCCGCGGACAGGGGGCTTCTGGGGCCAACGTCCTGACTTTC.

This clone is a singleton in its sample. The rearrangement uses TRBV15 and TRBJ2-7, with D unclear. The germline V gene has CDR1 LNHNV and CDR2 YYDKDF (reference sequence). V was pared by 0 bases and J by 6 bases, with 6 bases between. The CDR3 length is 12 residues. This CDR3 is CATSRDWAEQYF. The CDR3 DNA follows: TGTGCCACCAGCAGAGATTGGGCCGAGCAGTACTTC.

This clone showed up just a few times. This rearrangement joins TRBV28 to TRBJ1-2; unclear D gene. The length of the CDR3 is 14 residues. CDR1 and CDR2 (germline): MDHEN, SYDVKM. Between the trimmed V and J ends, which lost 6 bases and 1 base, there was a span of 12 bases. CDR3 nucleotides: TGTGCCAGCAGCCCTCCGGGGATTAACTATGGCTACACCTTC. This sequence encodes CASSPPGINYGYTF.

The rearrangement joins TRBV2 to TRBJ1-2, with D uncertain. With 8 bases removed from V and 0 bases from J, the gap between germline ends came to 10 bases. The CDR3 loop spans 13 amino acids. Germline CDR1 SNHLY, CDR2 FYNNEI. CDR3 region: CASLMVANYGYTF. The DNA for the CDR3 is TGTGCCAGCCTTATGGTAGCTAACTATGGCTACACCTTC.

The J gene is TRBJ2-7, the V gene TRBV27, with D perhaps given as TRBD1 or TRBD2 (5 bases each). The CDR3 totals 16 residues. Germline CDR1 is MNHEY and CDR2 is SMNVEV (reference sequence). Trimming stripped 6 bases from V and 0 bases from J, with 18 bases between. The DNA of the CDR3 is TGTGCCAGCAGCCCGTCCGGGACGTCTAGCTCCTACGAGCAGTACTTC. This translates into CASSPSGTSSSYEQYF.